The 4 T cell receptor beta chains given below trace back to one sample, sequenced in a study of brain T cells in children with intractable seizures. Time point reported: blood from clinic visit 5 months post-surgery; TSC patient then seizure free. Sequencing was performed with immunoSEQ multiplex PCR; in TCRdb, only in-frame clones are kept and a portion is missing. Counted here are 340,000 or so clones, over 90% occurring once; the ten biggest clones make up about 5.8%. Sequencing used peripheral blood, obtained 4 to 5 months after surgery. These receptors originate from a boy in the first two years of life with tuberous sclerosis and intractable seizures.

The chain uses TRBV6-5 and TRBJ1-1; D remains unclear. V was trimmed by 0 bases and J by 4 bases, leaving 12 bases between them. This CDR3 spans 15 amino acids. Germline-derived CDR1 and CDR2 are MNHEY and SVGAGI. CDR3 amino acids: CASSYSAAGSTEAFF. The CDR3 region has the DNA TGTGCCAGCAGTTACTCGGCCGCAGGAAGCACTGAAGCTTTCTTT.

This sequence joins TRBV11-2 and TRBJ2-3, with D possibly TRBD1 on 6 matching bases. The CDR3 consists of 14 residues. The germline CDR1 and CDR2 sequences are SGHAT and FQNNGV. Trimming removed 5 bases from V and 3 bases from J, with 12 bases in between. The CDR3, as DNA: TGTGCCAGCAGCCGGACCAGGGGAACAGATACGCAGTATTTT. It codes for CASSRTRGTDTQYF.

This clone was counted a single time. The chain recombines TRBV12-3 or TRBV12-4 with TRBJ1-2; D is unresolved. This CDR3 spans 11 amino acids. Trimming shortened V by 5 bases and J by 4 bases, and 5 bases separated the two germline ends. CDR3 in DNA: TGTGCCAGCAGTGAAGCCTATGGCTACACCTTC. Translated: CASSEAYGYTF.

The chain is built from TRBV9 and TRBJ1-6; 7 bases align to TRBD1. The germline gives CDR1 SGDLS, CDR2 YYNGEE. Losses at the gene ends were 0 bases for V and 9 bases for J; bases not matched to a gene: 3. The CDR3 is 14 amino acids. CDR3 DNA sequence: TGTGCCAGCAGCGTAGACCCAGGGGGTTCACCCCTCCACTTT. This sequence encodes CASSVDPGGSPLHF.